A selection of T cell receptor beta chains follows, all from one sample in a study of radiation and T cells in renal cell carcinoma. Data came from immunoSEQ multiplex PCR; TCRdb stores just in-frame clones and leaves some out. Found here are about 140,000 clones, approximately 86% of them singletons; the top ten hold 15% to 20%. The specimen was blood, collected from a patient whose treatment included radiotherapy and nephrectomy. The receptors derive from a woman between 50 and 59 years old with renal cell carcinoma. CDR3s include the opening cysteine and the closing phenylalanine or tryptophan. The order of the fields is D gene, V gene, J gene, clone size, CDR3 DNA, CDR3 protein. D genes are given only for firm matches. Where a row states a size, it is once, few, many or the class of an expanded clone; other rows omit it.

d_call: TRBD1
v_call: TRBV28
j_call: TRBJ1-2
clone_size: -
cdr3_nt: TGTGCCAGCAGCCTCAGGGGGTCTTCGAGTGGCTACACCTTC
cdr3_aa: CASSLRGSSSGYTF

d_call: TRBD2
v_call: TRBV9
j_call: TRBJ2-2
clone_size: -
cdr3_nt: TGTGCCAGCAGCCCCCTAGCGGGAGGTACCGGGGAGCTGTTTTTT
cdr3_aa: CASSPLAGGTGELFF

d_call: TRBD1
v_call: TRBV5-4
j_call: TRBJ2-1
clone_size: once
cdr3_nt: TGTGCCAGCAGCCTGGGACAGGACAATGAGCAGTTCTTC
cdr3_aa: CASSLGQDNEQFF

d_call: -
v_call: TRBV7-9
j_call: TRBJ2-2
clone_size: once
cdr3_nt: TGTGCCAGCAGCTTAGAGGAGACCGGGGAGCTGTTTTTT
cdr3_aa: CASSLEETGELFF

d_call: -
v_call: TRBV25-1
j_call: TRBJ2-3
clone_size: -
cdr3_nt: TGTGCCAGTGCGGGGACTGCCACCAATACGCAGTATTTT
cdr3_aa: CASAGTATNTQYF

d_call: TRBD1
v_call: TRBV27
j_call: TRBJ2-1
clone_size: -
cdr3_nt: TGTGCCAGCAGTGCACTGTCCGGGACAGGGTACAATGAGCAGTTCTTC
cdr3_aa: CASSALSGTGYNEQFF

d_call: -
v_call: TRBV4-2
j_call: TRBJ2-7
clone_size: -
cdr3_nt: TGTGCCAGCAGCCAGGACCAAAGTGGAGCGGGTTACGAGCAGTACTTC
cdr3_aa: CASSQDQSGAGYEQYF

d_call: -
v_call: TRBV11-3
j_call: TRBJ2-7
clone_size: -
cdr3_nt: TGTGCCAGCAGCCGTCAAGGGGGCGAGCAGTACTTC
cdr3_aa: CASSRQGGEQYF

d_call: TRBD1
v_call: TRBV2
j_call: TRBJ2-7
clone_size: -
cdr3_nt: TGTGCCAGCAGCCGACAGGGGGCCTACGAGCAGTACTTC
cdr3_aa: CASSRQGAYEQYF

d_call: -
v_call: TRBV9
j_call: TRBJ2-3
clone_size: -
cdr3_nt: TGTGCCAGCAGCTATCACCTGGGAGATACGCAGTATTTT
cdr3_aa: CASSYHLGDTQYF

d_call: -
v_call: TRBV7-2
j_call: TRBJ1-6
clone_size: -
cdr3_nt: TGTGCCAGCAGCTTAGGGCGGGGAAATTCACCCCTCCACTTT
cdr3_aa: CASSLGRGNSPLHF

d_call: -
v_call: TRBV7-9
j_call: TRBJ1-1
clone_size: few
cdr3_nt: TGTGCCAGCAGCTTATCGGGAGGGGCCACTGAAGCTTTCTTT
cdr3_aa: CASSLSGGATEAFF

d_call: -
v_call: TRBV5-1
j_call: TRBJ2-6
clone_size: -
cdr3_nt: TGCGCCAGCAGCCAGGCGTTGGGTGGGGCCAACGTCCTGACTTTC
cdr3_aa: CASSQALGGANVLTF

d_call: -
v_call: TRBV6-5
j_call: TRBJ2-7
clone_size: -
cdr3_nt: TGTGCCAGCAGTTATACAGCGGTCTACGAGCAGTACTTC
cdr3_aa: CASSYTAVYEQYF

d_call: TRBD1
v_call: TRBV5-1
j_call: TRBJ1-2
clone_size: -
cdr3_nt: TGCGCCAGCAGCTCGGACGGACAGGGTGGCTACACCTTC
cdr3_aa: CASSSDGQGGYTF

d_call: TRBD2
v_call: TRBV5-1
j_call: TRBJ2-3
clone_size: -
cdr3_nt: TGCGCCAGCAGCCCTGTCCGGGGGGGCCGAGGAGATACGCAGTATTTT
cdr3_aa: CASSPVRGGRGDTQYF

d_call: -
v_call: TRBV7-2
j_call: TRBJ1-6
clone_size: -
cdr3_nt: TGTGCCAGCAGAGGGAATGGTAATTCACCCCTCCACTTT
cdr3_aa: CASRGNGNSPLHF

d_call: -
v_call: TRBV5-6
j_call: TRBJ2-7
clone_size: -
cdr3_nt: TGTGCCAGCAGCTTAGCGGTTTTCTCCTACGAGCAGTACTTC
cdr3_aa: CASSLAVFSYEQYF

d_call: -
v_call: TRBV19
j_call: TRBJ1-1
clone_size: -
cdr3_nt: TGTGCCAGTAGTATGGACAGAGAGGCTGAAGCTTTCTTT
cdr3_aa: CASSMDREAEAFF

d_call: -
v_call: TRBV19
j_call: TRBJ2-3
clone_size: -
cdr3_nt: TGTGCCAGTAGCCGAAGCACAGATACGCAGTATTTT
cdr3_aa: CASSRSTDTQYF

d_call: -
v_call: TRBV5-1
j_call: TRBJ1-1
clone_size: -
cdr3_nt: TGCGCCAGCAGCTTGTCTACCCCGAGGAACACTGAAGCTTTCTTT
cdr3_aa: CASSLSTPRNTEAFF

d_call: TRBD2
v_call: TRBV7-7
j_call: TRBJ2-2
clone_size: -
cdr3_nt: TGTGCCAGCAGCCCAACACGGGAGGGGACCGGGGAGCTGTTTTTT
cdr3_aa: CASSPTREGTGELFF

d_call: -
v_call: TRBV11-3
j_call: TRBJ2-7
clone_size: -
cdr3_nt: TGTGCCAGCAGCCCCGACAGTTACTCCTACGAGCAGTACTTC
cdr3_aa: CASSPDSYSYEQYF

d_call: TRBD1
v_call: TRBV19
j_call: TRBJ1-4
clone_size: -
cdr3_nt: TGTGCCAGTAGTCCCCGGGACAGGCCTGGCACTAATGAAAAACTGTTTTTT
cdr3_aa: CASSPRDRPGTNEKLFF